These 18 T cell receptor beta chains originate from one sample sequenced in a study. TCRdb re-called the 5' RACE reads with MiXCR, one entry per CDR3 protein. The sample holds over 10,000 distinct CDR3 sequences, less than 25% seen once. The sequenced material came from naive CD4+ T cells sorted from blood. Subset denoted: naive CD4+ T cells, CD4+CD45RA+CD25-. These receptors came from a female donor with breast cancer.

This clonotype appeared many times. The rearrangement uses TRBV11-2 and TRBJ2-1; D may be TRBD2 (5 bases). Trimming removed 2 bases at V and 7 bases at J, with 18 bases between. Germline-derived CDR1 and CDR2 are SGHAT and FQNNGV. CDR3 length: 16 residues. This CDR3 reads CASSLIGYRRGNEQFF. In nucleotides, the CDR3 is TGTGCCAGCAGCTTAATCGGATACCGGCGAGGGAATGAGCAGTTCTTC.

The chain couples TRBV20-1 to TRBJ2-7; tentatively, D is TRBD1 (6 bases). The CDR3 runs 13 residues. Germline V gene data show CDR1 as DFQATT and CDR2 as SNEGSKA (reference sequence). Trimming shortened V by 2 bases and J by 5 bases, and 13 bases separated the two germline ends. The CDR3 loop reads CSARQGFENEQYF. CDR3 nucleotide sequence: TGCAGTGCTAGACAGGGGTTTGAGAACGAGCAGTACTTC.

The CDR3 DNA follows: TGTGCCAGCAGCCTGGGGCCCAGCTCCTACAATGAGCAGTTCTTC. Amino acids: CASSLGPSSYNEQFF. The chain joins TRBV7-3 to TRBJ2-1; D might be TRBD1 (5 bases). V was trimmed by 5 bases and J by 0 bases, leaving 11 bases between them. The germline V gene encodes CDR1 SGHTA and CDR2 FQGTGA. The CDR3 is made up of 15 amino acids.

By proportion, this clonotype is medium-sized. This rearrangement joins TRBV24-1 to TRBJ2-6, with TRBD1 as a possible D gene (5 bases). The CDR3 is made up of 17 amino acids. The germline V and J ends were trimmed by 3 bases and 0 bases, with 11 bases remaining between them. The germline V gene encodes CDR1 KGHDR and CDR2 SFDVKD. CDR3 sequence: CATSDVQARSGANVLTF. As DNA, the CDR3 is TGTGCCACCAGTGATGTACAGGCCCGCTCTGGGGCCAACGTCCTGACTTTC.

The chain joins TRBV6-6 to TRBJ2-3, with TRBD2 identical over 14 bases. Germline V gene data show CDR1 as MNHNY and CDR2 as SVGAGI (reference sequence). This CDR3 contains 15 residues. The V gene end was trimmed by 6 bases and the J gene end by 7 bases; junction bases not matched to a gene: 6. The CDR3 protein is CASSQTSGRGNTQYF. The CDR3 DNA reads TGTGCCAGCAGCCAGACTAGCGGGAGGGGGAATACGCAGTATTTT.

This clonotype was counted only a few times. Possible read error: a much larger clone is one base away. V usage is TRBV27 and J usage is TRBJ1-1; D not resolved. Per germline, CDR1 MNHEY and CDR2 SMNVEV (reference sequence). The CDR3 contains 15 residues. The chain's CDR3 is CASSSLQPGPSEAYF. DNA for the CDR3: TGTGCCAGCAGTTCGCTTCAACCCGGGCCCTCTGAAGCTTACTTT.

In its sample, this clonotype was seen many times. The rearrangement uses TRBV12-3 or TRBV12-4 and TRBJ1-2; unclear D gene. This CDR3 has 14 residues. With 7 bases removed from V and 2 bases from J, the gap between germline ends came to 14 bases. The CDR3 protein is CASTRQVRNYGYTF. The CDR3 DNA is TGTGCCAGCACCCGGCAGGTTCGGAACTATGGCTACACCTTC.

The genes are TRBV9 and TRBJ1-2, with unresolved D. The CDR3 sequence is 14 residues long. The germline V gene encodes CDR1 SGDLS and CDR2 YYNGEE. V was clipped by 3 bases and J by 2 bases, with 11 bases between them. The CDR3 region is CASSDPARNYGYTF. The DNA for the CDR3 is TGTGCCAGCAGCGACCCGGCCAGGAACTATGGCTACACCTTC.

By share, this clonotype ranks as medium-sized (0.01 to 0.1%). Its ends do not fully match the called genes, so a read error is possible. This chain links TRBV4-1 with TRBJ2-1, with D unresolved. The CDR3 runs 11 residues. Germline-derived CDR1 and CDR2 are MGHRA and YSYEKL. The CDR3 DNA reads TGCGCCAGCAGCCAAGGGTCGGGCCCTCGCTTC. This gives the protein CASSQGSGPRF.

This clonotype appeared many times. The CDR3 here is CATSRRGLAGSYEQYF. The CDR3 DNA sequence: TGTGCCACCAGCAGGAGGGGACTAGCGGGCTCCTACGAGCAGTACTTC. The chain combines TRBV15 with TRBJ2-7; 12 positions match TRBD2. This CDR3 contains 16 residues. V was clipped by 3 bases and J by 0 bases; unmatched bases: 3. Germline V gives CDR1 LNHNV, CDR2 YYDKDF (reference sequence).

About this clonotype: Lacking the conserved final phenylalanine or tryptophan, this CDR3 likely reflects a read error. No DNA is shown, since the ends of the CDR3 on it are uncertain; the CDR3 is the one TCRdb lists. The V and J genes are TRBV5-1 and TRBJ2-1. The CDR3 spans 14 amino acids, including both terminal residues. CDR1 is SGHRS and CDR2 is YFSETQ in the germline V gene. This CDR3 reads CASSLVLSYNEQCC.

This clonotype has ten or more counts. CDR3 nucleotide sequence: TGTGCCAGCAGCTTAACTAGCGCGTCCTACAATGAGCAGTTCTTC. Encoded protein: CASSLTSASYNEQFF. V gene TRBV7-3 combines with J gene TRBJ2-1; a weak D match, TRBD2 (5 bases). CDR3 size: 15 residues. V lost 0 bases and J 1 base, leaving 7 bases between the germline ends. Germline lookup yields CDR1 SGHTA and CDR2 FQGTGA.

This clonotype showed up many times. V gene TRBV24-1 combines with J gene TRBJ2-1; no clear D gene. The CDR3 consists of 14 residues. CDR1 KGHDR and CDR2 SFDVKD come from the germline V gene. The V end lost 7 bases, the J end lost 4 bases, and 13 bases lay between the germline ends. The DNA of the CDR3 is TGTGCCACCAGCCCGGGCCTGGGATACAATGAGCAGTTCTTC. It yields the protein CATSPGLGYNEQFF.

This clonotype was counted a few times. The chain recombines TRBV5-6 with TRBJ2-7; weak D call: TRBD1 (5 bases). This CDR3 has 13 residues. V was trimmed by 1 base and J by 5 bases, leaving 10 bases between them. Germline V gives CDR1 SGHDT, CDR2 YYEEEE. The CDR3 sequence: CASSLRRAHEQYF. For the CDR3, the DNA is TGTGCCAGCAGCTTGCGCAGGGCCCACGAGCAGTACTTC.

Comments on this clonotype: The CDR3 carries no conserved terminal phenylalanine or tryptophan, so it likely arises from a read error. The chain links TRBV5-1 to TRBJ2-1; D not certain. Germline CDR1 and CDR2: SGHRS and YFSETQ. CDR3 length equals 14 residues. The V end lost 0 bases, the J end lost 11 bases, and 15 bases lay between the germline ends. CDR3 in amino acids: CASSLDGIRSKQFY. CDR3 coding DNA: TGCGCCAGCAGCTTGGATGGCATTAGGAGTAAGCAGTTCTAC.

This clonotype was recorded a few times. The DNA of the CDR3 is TGCAGTGCCCATAGCGGGAGGGGACACAATGAGCAGTTCTTC. Its protein product is CSAHSGRGHNEQFF. The chain recombines TRBV20-1 with TRBJ2-1, with 11 bases that match TRBD2. The junction had 6 bases not matched to a gene; V was cut back by 6 bases and J by 5 bases. The CDR3 contains 14 residues. Germline V gene sequence: CDR1 DFQATT, CDR2 SNEGSKA (reference sequence).

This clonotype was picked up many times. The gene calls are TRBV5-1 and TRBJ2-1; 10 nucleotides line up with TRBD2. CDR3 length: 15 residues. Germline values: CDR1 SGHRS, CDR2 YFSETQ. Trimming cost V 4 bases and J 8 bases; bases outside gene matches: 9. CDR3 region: CASSLIAGGWDEQFF. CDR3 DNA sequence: TGCGCCAGCAGCCTAATAGCGGGAGGATGGGATGAGCAGTTCTTC.

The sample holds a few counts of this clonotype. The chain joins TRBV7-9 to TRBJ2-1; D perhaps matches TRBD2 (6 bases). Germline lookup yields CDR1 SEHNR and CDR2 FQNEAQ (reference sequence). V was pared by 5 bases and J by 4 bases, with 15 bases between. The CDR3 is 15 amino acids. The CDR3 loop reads CASSPRRALYNEQFF. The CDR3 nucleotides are TGTGCCAGCAGCCCTCGGAGGGCCTTGTACAATGAGCAGTTCTTC.